A single sample gave rise to the 28 T cell receptor beta chains below, sequenced in a study of cytomegalovirus exposure and HLA in healthy donors. With 60 Vbeta and 13 Jbeta primers, the PCR was carried out. The data were produced by immunoSEQ multiplex PCR, yet TCRdb's version contains in-frame clones alone and is incomplete. This table has roughly 72,000 clones, 74% appearing once. Sequenced material: PBMCs. Receptor source: a human donor in good health.

V is TRBV5-6 and J is TRBJ2-7; possibly TRBD1 for D (6 bases). Between the trimmed V and J ends, which lost 1 base and 4 bases, there was a span of 18 bases. The CDR3 loop spans 16 amino acids. The V gene's germline CDR1 is SGHDT and CDR2 YYEEEE. The CDR3 is CASSLRARDTRYEQYF. CDR3 nucleotides: TGTGCCAGCAGCTTGAGGGCCCGGGACACAAGGTACGAGCAGTACTTC.

The V and J genes are TRBV6-5 and TRBJ2-1; D might be TRBD1 (6 bases). Germline CDR1 MNHEY, CDR2 SVGAGI. There are 16 residues in the CDR3. Between the trimmed V and J ends, which lost 2 bases and 1 base, there was a span of 12 bases. CDR3 in DNA: TGTGCCAGCAGTTACGGGGGCAGCCTTTCCTACAATGAGCAGTTCTTC. The encoded protein is CASSYGGSLSYNEQFF.

Written as DNA, the CDR3 is TGTGCCAGCATCCCGGTGCCCGGGACTTTTAATTCACCCCTCCACTTT. This translates into CASIPVPGTFNSPLHF. This chain connects TRBV2 to TRBJ1-6, with D maybe TRBD1 (5 bases). Germline V CDR1 and CDR2: SNHLY, FYNNEI. The V end was cut by 7 bases, the J end by 6 bases, with 19 bases between. This CDR3 contains 16 residues.

J is TRBJ1-5 and V is TRBV18; D possibly corresponds to TRBD1 (6 bases). The CDR3 totals 13 residues. Per the germline V gene, CDR1 is KGHSH and CDR2 is LQKENI. The germline V and J ends were trimmed by 4 bases and 4 bases, with 8 bases remaining between them. The CDR3 DNA follows: TGTGCCAGCTCACAGGACAGAAATCAGCCCCAGCATTTT. It yields the protein CASSQDRNQPQHF.

The chain recombines TRBV6-4 with TRBJ1-1; TRBD1 agrees at 8 bases. The germline V gene encodes CDR1 MRHNA and CDR2 SNTAGT. Trimming at V came to 6 bases and at J to 3 bases, leaving 6 bases not matched to a gene. The CDR3 runs 14 residues. CDR3 sequence (DNA): TGTGCCAGCAGGCAGGACAGGGAAGACACTGAAGCTTTCTTT. It translates to CASRQDREDTEAFF.

The chain combines TRBV2 with TRBJ2-2; D possibly corresponds to TRBD2 (5 bases). The CDR3 contains 14 residues. In germline, CDR1 is SNHLY, CDR2 FYNNEI. V shed 7 bases and J shed 1 base, with 10 bases lying between them. The CDR3 spells CASKKDLNTGELFF. As DNA, the CDR3 is TGTGCCAGCAAAAAGGACTTGAACACCGGGGAGCTGTTTTTT. Based on the CDR3 plus reference TRBV2 and TRBJ2-2, the full variable domain is EPEVTQTPSHQVTQMGQEVILRCVPISNHLYFYWYRQILGQKVEFLVSFYNNEISEKSEIFDDQFSVERPDGSNFTLKIRSTKLEDSAMYFCASKKDLNTGELFFGEGSRLTVL.

This clone was counted once. The rearrangement links TRBV4-1 to TRBJ1-1, with D hard to call. CDR1 is MGHRA, CDR2 YSYEKL, per germline. The CDR3 contains 14 residues. V was shortened by 4 bases and J by 7 bases, with 16 bases between the two germline ends. Here the CDR3 reads CASSLYNSGNEAFF. The CDR3 coding sequence is TGCGCCAGCAGCCTCTACAACTCGGGTAATGAAGCTTTCTTT.

The J gene is TRBJ1-4, the V gene TRBV18, with unresolved D. Trimming shortened V by 3 bases and J by 0 bases, and 11 bases separated the two germline ends. CDR1 and CDR2 from the germline V gene are KGHSH and LQKENI. The CDR3 has 16 amino acids. CDR3: CASSPANPATNEKLFF. The CDR3 bases are TGTGCCAGCTCACCCGCGAACCCTGCAACTAATGAAAAACTGTTTTTT.

The chain couples TRBV28 to TRBJ1-1, with TRBD1 as a possible D gene (6 bases). This CDR3 has 15 residues. The germline V gene encodes CDR1 MDHEN and CDR2 SYDVKM. Trimming shortened V by 2 bases and J by 6 bases, and 16 bases separated the two germline ends. In DNA form, the CDR3 reads TGTGCCAGCAGTTTAAGGACAGCCATCGGGGCTGAAGCTTTCTTT. It yields the protein CASSLRTAIGAEAFF.

This clone was observed a single time. V gene TRBV9 combines with J gene TRBJ2-3, with a possible D match to TRBD2 (6 bases). V lost 0 bases and J lost 3, with 11 bases in between. The length of the CDR3 is 15 residues. CDR1 and CDR2 (germline): SGDLS, YYNGEE. Written as DNA, the CDR3 is TGTGCCAGCAGCGTAGTGGGGGGTTTGACAGATACGCAGTATTTT. Protein: CASSVVGGLTDTQYF.

This chain links TRBV7-9 with TRBJ2-5; TRBD2 might be the D (5 bases). Looked up from germline, CDR1 is SEHNR and CDR2 is FQNEAQ (reference sequence). The germline V and J ends were trimmed by 4 bases and 0 bases, with 15 bases remaining between them. The length of the CDR3 is 16 residues. The CDR3 DNA sequence: TGTGCCAGCAGCTCCGCGACGGGAAGTTACCAAGAGACCCAGTACTTC. It specifies CASSSATGSYQETQYF.

The chain employs TRBV29-1 and TRBJ1-3; D unclear. Germline-derived CDR1 and CDR2 are SQVTM and ANQGSEA. Trimming shortened V by 7 bases and J by 7 bases, and 11 bases separated the two germline ends. The CDR3 is 11 amino acids. The CDR3 nucleotides read TGCAGCGCACGAATTGAGAACACCATATATTTT. Translating it yields CSARIENTIYF.

V and J are TRBV5-6 and TRBJ1-5; D uncertain. This CDR3 spans 12 amino acids. Deletions cut 4 bases from V and 6 bases from J, with 8 bases between. Germline V gene sequence: CDR1 SGHDT, CDR2 YYEEEE. CDR3 amino acids: CASSPRGQPQHF. The CDR3 DNA reads as TGTGCCAGCAGCCCCCGGGGTCAGCCCCAGCATTTT.

The chain links TRBV5-6 to TRBJ1-5; D ambiguous. This CDR3 is 16 amino acids long. The germline CDR1 and CDR2 sequences are SGHDT and YYEEEE. The germline V and J ends were trimmed by 0 bases and 2 bases, with 12 bases remaining between them. CDR3 nucleotide sequence: TGTGCCAGCAGCTTGGGAGGGTTAATGGGCAATCAGCCCCAGCATTTT. It encodes CASSLGGLMGNQPQHF.

This clone has just a few counts. The chain recombines TRBV30 with TRBJ2-3; D may be TRBD2 (7 bases). Germline V lookup: CDR1 GTSNPN, CDR2 SVGIG (reference sequence). CDR3 size: 11 residues. Trimming cost V 2 bases and J 10 bases, with 10 bases left between them. The CDR3 sequence is CAWSWEGAQYF. The CDR3 DNA reads TGTGCCTGGAGTTGGGAGGGGGCGCAGTATTTT.

This clone was observed a single time. V gene TRBV2 combines with J gene TRBJ2-5; 11 bases are a match to TRBD2. Trimming cost V 5 bases and J 7 bases; bases outside gene matches: 3. Germline CDR1 SNHLY, CDR2 FYNNEI. The CDR3 is 13 amino acids. CDR3 coding DNA: TGTGCCAGCAGTTTAGCGGGAGGGGTGACCCAGTACTTC. Amino acids: CASSLAGGVTQYF. The variable domain in full, with the rest retrieved from reference TRBV2 and TRBJ2-5, is EPEVTQTPSHQVTQMGQEVILRCVPISNHLYFYWYRQILGQKVEFLVSFYNNEISEKSEIFDDQFSVERPDGSNFTLKIRSTKLEDSAMYFCASSLAGGVTQYFGPGTRLLVL.

The chain has TRBV2 and TRBJ2-3, with D possibly matching TRBD2 (5 bases). V lost 5 bases to trimming and J lost 0 bases, with 12 bases between them. CDR3 size: 15 residues. Germline V gene data show CDR1 as SNHLY and CDR2 as FYNNEI. CDR3 sequence reads: CASSRGRTSTDTQYF. The CDR3 DNA follows: TGTGCCAGCAGTCGAGGGCGTACTAGCACAGATACGCAGTATTTT.

This clone has only a few counts. DNA of the CDR3: TGTGCCAGCAGCCCTAGGGGCTCAGGGGTCACTAATGAAAAACTGTTTTTT. It is translated as CASSPRGSGVTNEKLFF. This chain links TRBV11-2 with TRBJ1-4; the D gene is possibly TRBD1 (6 bases). Per germline, CDR1 SGHAT and CDR2 FQNNGV. The CDR3 runs 17 residues. The V end lost 5 bases, the J end lost 2 bases, and 18 bases lay between the germline ends.

J is TRBJ1-1 and V is TRBV10-3; TRBD1 is a possible D gene (6 bases). Trimming cost V 4 bases and J 6 bases, with 9 bases left between them. CDR3 length equals 12 residues. The V gene's germline CDR1 is ENHRY and CDR2 SYGVKD. The CDR3 DNA reads as TGTGCCATCAGTGGGACAGAACCTGAAGCTTTCTTT. Residues: CAISGTEPEAFF.

The rearrangement links TRBV6-1 to TRBJ1-5, with D possibly matching TRBD1 (6 bases). The germline V and J ends were trimmed by 10 bases and 1 base, with 17 bases remaining between them. The length of the CDR3 is 15 residues. Per the germline V gene, CDR1 is MNHNS and CDR2 is SASEGT. The CDR3 bases are TGTGCCACATCTTCCTTGGGACAAAGCAATCAGCCCCAGCATTTT. Translating gives CATSSLGQSNQPQHF.

The genes are TRBV10-1 and TRBJ2-1; 7 positions match TRBD2. Per the germline V gene, CDR1 is WNHNN and CDR2 is SYGVQD (reference sequence). The junction had 11 bases not matched to a gene; V was cut back by 5 bases and J by 7 bases. The CDR3 contains 15 residues. The CDR3: CASSQDPTSANEQFF. The CDR3 DNA is TGCGCCAGCAGTCAAGACCCAACTAGCGCGAATGAGCAGTTCTTC.

The rearrangement joins TRBV19 to TRBJ1-2; no definite D call. This CDR3 is 13 amino acids long. The V end was cut by 2 bases, the J end by 2 bases, with 6 bases between. Looked up from germline, CDR1 is LNHDA and CDR2 is SQIVND (reference sequence). Written as DNA, the CDR3 is TGTGCCAGTAGTATAACTAGGAACTATGGCTACACCTTC. Translating it yields CASSITRNYGYTF.

The table lists this clone with a count of one. The rearrangement joins TRBV14 to TRBJ2-5; 7 bases fit TRBD2. The CDR3 covers 14 residues. V was pared by 5 bases and J by 5 bases, with 8 bases of the junction left unmatched. Looked up from germline, CDR1 is SGHDN and CDR2 is FVKESK. The CDR3 bases are TGTGCCAGCAGCTATTCTAGCGGAGGGGAGACCCAGTACTTC. Amino acids: CASSYSSGGETQYF.

The chain employs TRBV5-1 and TRBJ2-7, with 9 bases identical to TRBD1. The length of the CDR3 is 15 residues. Unmatched junction bases numbered 3, after V lost 0 bases and J lost 2 bases. Germline CDR1 reads SGHRS; CDR2 reads YFSETQ. DNA for the CDR3: TGCGCCAGCAGCTTGGGGGGACAGGGACCCTACGAGCAGTACTTC. This translates into CASSLGGQGPYEQYF. The full variable domain, rest sourced from reference TRBV5-1 and TRBJ2-7, is KAGVTQTPRYLIKTRGQQVTLSCSPISGHRSVSWYQQTPGQGLQFLFEYFSETQRNKGNFPGRFSGRQFSNSRSEMNVSTLELGDSALYLCASSLGGQGPYEQYFGPGTRLTVT.

The J gene is TRBJ1-2, the V gene TRBV27; 9 bases align to TRBD1. V lost 5 bases, J lost 4 bases, and 5 bases stayed unmatched. The CDR3 is 14 amino acids. Germline V gives CDR1 MNHEY, CDR2 SMNVEV (reference sequence). The CDR3 sequence is CASSPTGGGYGYTF. CDR3 nucleotides: TGTGCCAGCAGTCCTACAGGGGGCGGCTATGGCTACACCTTC.

This chain joins TRBV7-2 and TRBJ1-1; 8 nucleotides match TRBD1. CDR1 and CDR2 from the germline V gene are SGHTA and FQGNSA. CDR3 length equals 13 residues. Trimming took 2 bases from V and 11 from J; bases not matched to a gene: 7. The CDR3 reads CASSLRDRGGAFF. The CDR3 region has the DNA TGTGCCAGCAGCTTAAGAGACAGGGGAGGTGCTTTCTTT.

The genes are TRBV21-1 and TRBJ2-5; the table's D call, TRBD2, was not checked against the DNA. The DNA end is a closer match to TRBJ2-7, so the J assignment may be wrong. TRBV21-1 represents a pseudogene. The CDR3 consists of 8 residues. CDR3 amino acids: CASTEQYF. The DNA for the CDR3 is TGTGCCAGCACCGAGCAGTACTTC.

This clone came up a few times. The chain joins TRBV10-2 to TRBJ2-1; a possible D gene is TRBD1 (5 bases). The CDR3 runs to 11 residues. V was cut by 2 bases and J by 10 bases, with 6 bases left in between. In germline, CDR1 is WSHSY, CDR2 SAAADI. In DNA, the CDR3 is TGCGCCAGCAGTGAGCCAGGGGAGCAGTTCTTC. Translated: CASSEPGEQFF.